The clone carrying this T cell receptor (beta chain) was seen ten or more times. The antigen is unknown. Clinical symptoms, serum thyroxine and TRAb, thyroid ultrasound and orbital computed tomography together formed the diagnostic basis. Fresh peripheral blood, 10 ml, was the source of the PBMCs. Germline assignment: CDR1 MNHEY and CDR2 SMNVEV (reference sequence). After removal of 6 bases from V and 7 bases from J, the junction contained 8 bases not matched to a gene. This CDR3 region has 14 residues. This sample stems from a study of T cells in Graves' hyperthyroidism and ophthalmopathy. Regions amplified from RNA transcripts were the TCR beta CDR3 regions. First-round RT-PCR of the TCR CDR3 relied on the HTBI primer set. A single record per CDR3 protein comes from TCRdb applying MiXCR to the multiplex PCR reads. The data hold around 690,000 distinct CDR3 sequences, with approximately 15% observed a single time.

Study-wide points: Stable hyperthyroidism and ophthalmopathy were separated using 13 V-J signatures.

The genes are TRBV27 and TRBJ2-7; 11 bases line up with TRBD1. The sequencing sample was made of blood. The clonotype comes from a man aged 45-60 years with Graves' hyperthyroidism. The CDR3 protein is CASRLRTGGREQYF. The CDR3 DNA follows: TGTGCCAGCAGACTAAGGACAGGGGGCAGGGAGCAGTACTTC.